This T cell receptor (beta chain) was documented in a study of OX40 agonist ivuxolimab in advanced cancers. Regarding the study in general: Ivuxolimab, which targeted the costimulatory receptor OX40 (CD134), was an agonistic, fully human IgG2 monoclonal antibody. Intravenous ivuxolimab was administered to patients every 2 weeks at six dose levels: 0.01, 0.1, 0.3, 1.5, 3 and 10 mg/kg. Of the 50 to 55 dose-escalation patients, hepatocellular carcinoma was present in about 20, melanoma in approximately 15, renal cell carcinoma in 9 and head and neck cancer in 9. In the dose-escalation cohort, 70% to 85% of patients were male, and the mean age was roughly 60 years with a range of about 23 to 79. Patients were allowed to have had prior anti-PD-1, anti-PD-L1 or anti-CTLA-4 therapy, and around 43% of the dose-escalation patients had been treated with checkpoint inhibitors. Partial responses occurred in three dose-escalation patients: two with cutaneous melanoma and one with hepatocellular carcinoma. Peripheral TCRbeta sequencing was intended to test whether TCR sequence diversity was altered and clonal T-cell expansion was caused by ivuxolimab. The monotherapy dose-escalation portion (N ≈ 52 patients) of the phase I ivuxolimab trial is reported in the paper. The full study reports these points: In the 0.1-3.0 mg/kg groups, partial responders had among the lowest normalized peripheral clonal expansion, particularly in CD8+ T cells. Low levels of normalized T-cell clonal expansion were also shown by some nonresponding patients. On average, CD8+ T cells showed more expanded clones than CD4+ T cells after ivuxolimab. At doses of 0.1 to 3.0 mg/kg, clonal expansion of both CD4+ and CD8+ T cells in blood was seen between baseline and week 6. Which antigens the clonally expanded peripheral T cells were specific for was not determined.

For sequencing of the TCRbeta CDR3 region, genomic DNA was extracted from the sorted cells. TCRbeta CDR3 regions were sequenced using the immunoSEQ Assay. The source is immuneACCESS, and TCRdb retained only in-frame sequences with V and J called. Part of the clones is not carried over; for the studies checked, unresolved V genes explain less than half of this, and the remainder is unexplained. This sample has 70,000 to 95,000 clones in its table, and about 85% of those were observed once. The ten largest account for over 3% of the sample. A word on this clone: The antigen it recognizes is unknown. Base-call qualities are not available, and no considerably larger clone is one nucleotide away.

The germline V gene encodes CDR1 PRHDT and CDR2 FYEKMQ (reference sequence). Spanning cysteine to phenylalanine, the CDR3 consists of 16 amino acids. The entry retains the CDR3 DNA only, 48 bases that are in frame from base 1. Here V drops 5 bases and J drops 6 bases, and the junction holds 5 bases not matched to any gene. The trial excluded patients who had a history of autoimmune disease or who were on systemic immunosuppression. Peripheral blood for TCR sequencing was collected from all dose cohorts at baseline, on cycle 4 day 1, and on cycle 7 day 1. The samples were taken from a phase I, first-in-human, multicenter, open-label dose-escalation trial of ivuxolimab. The trial enrolled adults with locally advanced or metastatic head and neck squamous cell, hepatocellular, melanoma or renal cell carcinoma. Before TCR sequencing, CD4+ and CD8+ T cells were separately sorted from peripheral blood.

The chain links TRBV13 with TRBJ2-2; 14 bases in between match TRBD2. The receptor's source is an adult with an advanced solid tumor such as melanoma, head and neck, liver or kidney cancer. Sequenced material: CD4+ or CD8+ T cells sorted from blood, taken in a trial of the OX40 agonist ivuxolimab. The CDR3 protein is CASSPGLAGGPGELFF. The nucleotide sequence is given as TGTGCCAGCAGCCCTGGACTAGCGGGAGGCCCCGGGGAGCTGTTTTTT.